These 32 T cell receptor beta chains share one sample of origin, sequenced in a study of T cells in Graves' hyperthyroidism and ophthalmopathy. From RNA transcripts, TCR beta CDR3 regions were amplified. Carried out on the TCR CDR3, a first-round RT-PCR used the HTBI primer set. MiXCR, applied by TCRdb to the multiplex PCR reads, yields one record per CDR3 protein. The profile covers hundreds of thousands of distinct CDR3 sequences, with roughly 15% appearing a single time and almost 35% taken by the ten largest. The specimen sequenced was blood. These receptor sequences come from a woman aged 40 to 55 with Graves' ophthalmopathy.

A few counts support this clonotype. The rearrangement links TRBV5-6 to TRBJ1-6; 7 nucleotides agree with TRBD1. Germline CDR1 and CDR2: SGHDT and YYEEEE. The CDR3 sequence is 15 residues long. V gave up 4 bases and J gave up 7 bases; unmatched junction bases: 8. CDR3 sequence: CASSEMTGRNSPLHF. In DNA form, the CDR3 reads TGTGCCAGCAGCGAGATGACAGGGAGGAATTCACCCCTCCACTTT. Complete variable domain (other parts from reference TRBV5-6 and TRBJ1-6): DAGVTQSPTHLIKTRGQQVTLRCSPKSGHDTVSWYQQALGQGPQFIFQYYEEEERQRGNFPDRFSGHQFPNYSSELNVNALLLGDSALYLCASSEMTGRNSPLHFGNGTRLTVT.

This clonotype was observed a few times. The rearrangement links TRBV3-1 to TRBJ2-2; 8 bases line up with TRBD2. This CDR3 has 16 residues. Trimming cost V 1 base and J 5 bases; bases outside gene matches: 6. CDR1 is LGHDT, CDR2 YNNKEL, per germline (reference sequence). For the CDR3, the DNA is TGTGCCAGCAGCCAAGCTACGGGAGGGAGGACCGGGGAGCTGTTTTTT. Its translation is CASSQATGGRTGELFF. Using reference TRBV3-1 and TRBJ2-2 for the parts outside the CDR3, the full variable domain is DTAVSQTPKYLVTQMGNDKSIKCEQNLGHDTMYWYKQDSKKFLKIMFSYNNKELIINETVPNRFSPKSPDKAHLNLHINSLELGDSAVYFCASSQATGGRTGELFFGEGSRLTVL.

This clonotype occurred many times. The genes are TRBV6-5 and TRBJ1-4; D might be TRBD1 (5 bases). The CDR3 is made up of 14 amino acids. The V and J ends lost 2 bases and 7 bases respectively, with 11 bases between them. Germline V gene sequence: CDR1 MNHEY, CDR2 SVGAGI. The CDR3 coding sequence is TGTGCCAGCAGTTACGGCAGGGTCGGTGAAAAACTGTTTTTT. As protein: CASSYGRVGEKLFF.

The J gene is TRBJ2-7, the V gene TRBV7-9; 12 nucleotides align to TRBD1. This CDR3 comprises 17 residues. CDR1 SEHNR and CDR2 FQNEAQ come from the germline V gene (reference sequence). J was trimmed by 3 bases and V by 2 bases; bases with no gene match: 8. The CDR3 loop is CASSLPGGTGGIYEQYF. In nucleotides, the CDR3 is TGTGCCAGCAGCTTACCAGGCGGGACAGGGGGCATCTACGAGCAGTACTTC.

The chain recombines TRBV12-3 or TRBV12-4 with TRBJ1-1; the match to TRBD1 covers 10 bases. V lost 2 bases to trimming and J lost 5 bases; unmatched junction nucleotides: 5. The CDR3 has 15 residues. CDR3 amino acids: CASSLRGTGATEAFF. CDR3 nucleotides: TGTGCCAGCAGTTTACGGGGGACAGGGGCGACTGAAGCTTTCTTT.

The chain carries TRBV28 and TRBJ1-5; D ambiguous. This CDR3 is 14 amino acids long. Germline assignment: CDR1 MDHEN and CDR2 SYDVKM. With 2 bases removed from V and 4 bases from J, the gap between germline ends came to 9 bases. The CDR3 sequence: CASSLGSVNQPQHF. For the CDR3, the DNA is TGTGCCAGCAGTTTAGGGAGCGTGAATCAGCCCCAGCATTTT.

This clonotype showed up many times. The V gene is TRBV7-2, the J gene TRBJ2-7, with 7 bases fitting TRBD1. Trimming removed 5 bases from V and 0 bases from J; junction bases left unmatched: 10. Germline CDR1 is SGHTA and CDR2 is FQGNSA. The CDR3 totals 16 residues. The CDR3 spells CASSPWDSPSSYEQYF. The CDR3 nucleotides are TGTGCCAGCAGCCCCTGGGACAGCCCCAGCTCCTACGAGCAGTACTTC.

This clonotype was seen at least ten times. In DNA, the CDR3 is TGTGCCAGCAGCGTCCATAATAACTATGGCTACACCTTC. Translation gives CASSVHNNYGYTF. The chain has TRBV9 and TRBJ1-2; D is ambiguous. The V and J ends lost 2 bases and 1 base respectively, with 6 bases between them. This CDR3 comprises 13 residues. Looked up from germline, CDR1 is SGDLS and CDR2 is YYNGEE. Full variable domain (outside the CDR3, taken from reference TRBV9 and TRBJ1-2): DSGVTQTPKHLITATGQRVTLRCSPRSGDLSVYWYQQSLDQGLQFLIQYYNGEERAKGNILERFSAQQFPDLHSELNLSSLELGDSALYFCASSVHNNYGYTFGSGTRLTVV.

This clonotype showed up many times. The rearrangement links TRBV12-3 or TRBV12-4 to TRBJ1-1, with TRBD1 identical over 8 bases. The trim removed 7 bases at V and 1 base at J, leaving 5 bases unmatched. The CDR3 extends over 14 amino acids. The DNA for the CDR3 is TGTGCCAGCAAACCGGGACAGGAGAACACTGAAGCTTTCTTT. Translated, it gives CASKPGQENTEAFF.

Many counts were recorded for this clonotype. The rearrangement uses TRBV12-3 or TRBV12-4 and TRBJ1-1, with D uncertain. The V gene lost 6 bases and the J gene lost 8 bases, with 16 bases spanning the gap. The CDR3 has 13 amino acids. CDR3 sequence: CASSTNRRAEAFF. CDR3 DNA sequence: TGTGCCAGCAGCACCAACAGACGCGCAGAAGCTTTCTTT.

This clonotype has at least ten counts. The V call is TRBV15, the J call TRBJ1-2; possible D gene TRBD1, 6 bases. The CDR3 spans 14 residues. Germline loops: CDR1 LNHNV, CDR2 YYDKDF (reference sequence). Trimming cost V 0 bases and J 3 bases, with 8 bases left between them. For the CDR3, the DNA is TGTGCCACCAGCAGAGATCACAGGGACTATGGCTACACCTTC. It is translated as CATSRDHRDYGYTF.

In its sample, this clonotype was seen many times. This chain joins TRBV12-3 or TRBV12-4 and TRBJ1-6, with 7 positions matching TRBD1. CDR3 length: 17 residues. The ends lost 4 bases at V and 5 bases at J; junction bases unmatched: 11. Here the CDR3 reads CASSSEDGTVNNSPLHF. CDR3 nucleotide sequence: TGTGCCAGCAGTTCCGAAGACGGGACAGTAAATAATTCACCCCTCCACTTT.

Many counts were recorded for this clonotype. V and J are TRBV20-1 and TRBJ1-6, with a weak D call TRBD1 (5 bases). Trimming cost V 3 bases and J 4 bases, with 7 bases left between them. Germline loops: CDR1 DFQATT, CDR2 SNEGSKA (reference sequence). This CDR3 has 13 amino acids. CDR3 amino acids: CSASGHYNSPLHF. The CDR3, as DNA: TGCAGTGCTAGTGGACATTATAATTCACCCCTCCACTTT.

The genes are TRBV7-8 and TRBJ2-1; 10 nucleotides line up with TRBD2. V dropped 1 base and J dropped 11; count of bases not matched to a gene: 8. Germline V gives CDR1 SGHVS, CDR2 FQNEAQ. The CDR3 contains 15 residues. CDR3 sequence: CASSLVASGSLQQFF. CDR3 nucleotide sequence: TGTGCCAGCAGCTTAGTGGCTAGCGGGAGTTTACAGCAGTTCTTC.

This clonotype showed up many times. The V and J genes are TRBV25-1 and TRBJ1-1, with a possible D match to TRBD1 (5 bases). The CDR3 has 14 amino acids. V shed 8 bases and J shed 2 bases, with 15 bases lying between them. From germline, CDR1 is MGHDK and CDR2 SYGVNS. CDR3 sequence reads: CASRRADINTEAFF. CDR3 bases: TGTGCCAGCCGGAGAGCGGACATTAACACTGAAGCTTTCTTT.

This clonotype was found many times. The V call is TRBV2, the J call TRBJ2-7, with D possibly being TRBD2 (6 bases). Germline V gives CDR1 SNHLY, CDR2 FYNNEI. V was trimmed by 0 bases and J by 4 bases, leaving 19 bases between them. The CDR3 has 17 residues. The CDR3 is CASSEAGRADYRYEQYF. For the CDR3, the DNA is TGTGCCAGCAGTGAAGCGGGGAGAGCGGACTATAGATACGAGCAGTACTTC. Using reference TRBV2 and TRBJ2-7 for the parts outside the CDR3, the full variable domain is EPEVTQTPSHQVTQMGQEVILRCVPISNHLYFYWYRQILGQKVEFLVSFYNNEISEKSEIFDDQFSVERPDGSNFTLKIRSTKLEDSAMYFCASSEAGRADYRYEQYFGPGTRLTVT.

A few counts support this clonotype. The chain carries TRBV6-1 and TRBJ1-3; no firm D call. Germline CDR1 and CDR2: MNHNS and SASEGT. V was pared by 8 bases and J by 6 bases, with 11 bases between. This CDR3 is 12 amino acids long. The DNA of the CDR3 is TGTGCCAGCGGGCAGAGCCAAAACACCATATATTTT. Amino acid sequence: CASGQSQNTIYF.

The chain joins TRBV27 to TRBJ2-1; 9 nucleotides match TRBD1. The junction had 4 bases not matched to a gene; V was cut back by 10 bases and J by 3 bases. Germline V gene lookup returns CDR1 MNHEY and CDR2 SMNVEV (reference sequence). There are 13 residues in the CDR3. The CDR3 reads CATLGQGYNEQFF. As DNA, the CDR3 is TGTGCCACGTTGGGACAGGGCTACAATGAGCAGTTCTTC.

This clonotype was seen many times. The chain is built from TRBV7-9 and TRBJ2-1, with 9 bases fitting TRBD1. This CDR3 has 15 amino acids. J was trimmed by 7 bases and V by 3 bases; bases with no gene match: 7. The V gene's germline CDR1 is SEHNR and CDR2 FQNEAQ (reference sequence). CDR3 protein: CASSFRDRVMNEQFF. The CDR3 coding sequence is TGTGCCAGCAGCTTCCGGGACAGGGTAATGAATGAGCAGTTCTTC.

For this clonotype: One end of the junction does not line up with germline, which may come from a read error. The chain uses TRBV29-1 and TRBJ2-7; 10 positions agree with TRBD2. CDR3 length equals 13 residues. Germline assignment: CDR1 SQVTM and CDR2 ANQGSEA. The CDR3 is CSVGAGGPYEQHF. For the CDR3, the DNA is TGCAGCGTTGGAGCGGGAGGGCCCTACGAGCAGCACTTC.

This clonotype was observed at least ten times. The chain carries TRBV2 and TRBJ2-7; 10 nucleotides agree with TRBD1. CDR1 SNHLY and CDR2 FYNNEI come from the germline V gene. The CDR3 consists of 14 residues. V dropped 8 bases and J dropped 3; count of bases not matched to a gene: 7. DNA for the CDR3: TGTGCCAGCCGCTTTCGGACAGGGGGCTACGAGCAGTACTTC. Translation: CASRFRTGGYEQYF. Variable domain in full (rest from reference TRBV2 and TRBJ2-7): EPEVTQTPSHQVTQMGQEVILRCVPISNHLYFYWYRQILGQKVEFLVSFYNNEISEKSEIFDDQFSVERPDGSNFTLKIRSTKLEDSAMYFCASRFRTGGYEQYFGPGTRLTVT.

This clonotype was detected ten times or more. J is TRBJ1-1 and V is TRBV19, with D tentatively TRBD1 (5 bases). The CDR3 is 14 amino acids. CDR1 is LNHDA, CDR2 SQIVND, per germline (reference sequence). V lost 4 bases and J lost 5, with 14 bases in between. CDR3 in DNA: TGTGCCAGTAGTAGGGCAGGGAGGAGTACTGAAGCTTTCTTT. As protein: CASSRAGRSTEAFF.

A few counts support this clonotype. V gene TRBV28 combines with J gene TRBJ1-3; no clear D. The CDR3 extends over 14 amino acids. Trimming removed 9 bases at V and 0 bases at J, with 12 bases between. The germline V gene has CDR1 MDHEN and CDR2 SYDVKM. CDR3 sequence (DNA): TGTGCCAGTTTCTCCTGGCTCTCTGGAAACACCATATATTTT. The encoded protein is CASFSWLSGNTIYF.

A few counts support this clonotype. This chain links TRBV6-5 with TRBJ2-5; TRBD1 matches at 12 bases. Germline values: CDR1 MNHEY, CDR2 SVGAGI. Germline trimming cut 0 bases from V and 7 bases from J; bases unmatched to any gene: 6. The CDR3 contains 16 residues. This CDR3 is CASSYSGDRGLATQYF. In DNA form, the CDR3 reads TGTGCCAGCAGTTACTCGGGGGACAGGGGGCTTGCGACCCAGTACTTC.

The sample holds many counts of this clonotype. V is TRBV6-2 or TRBV6-3 and J is TRBJ1-2, with 7 bases matching TRBD1. Germline CDR1 reads MNHEY; CDR2 reads SVGEGT. J lost 0 bases, V lost 2 bases, and 9 bases had no gene match. The CDR3 is made up of 17 amino acids. The CDR3, as DNA: TGTGCCAGCAGTTACCTCCGGACAGGAACAGCTAACTATGGCTACACCTTC. Amino acids: CASSYLRTGTANYGYTF.

Ten or more counts support this clonotype. J is TRBJ1-4 and V is TRBV12-3 or TRBV12-4; D unresolved. This CDR3 spans 14 amino acids. Between the trimmed V and J ends, which lost 11 bases and 5 bases, there was a span of 18 bases. DNA of the CDR3: TGTGCCTCCTCTGGGAACAGTTTAAATGAAAAACTGTTTTTT. Protein sequence: CASSGNSLNEKLFF.

The table lists this clonotype with a few counts. The DNA for the CDR3 is TGTGCCAGCTCACGACAGGGGGGAGATACGCAGTATTTT. This translates into CASSRQGGDTQYF. The chain couples TRBV18 to TRBJ2-3; the match to TRBD1 covers 9 bases. The length of the CDR3 is 13 residues. Looked up from germline, CDR1 is KGHSH and CDR2 is LQKENI. With 4 bases clipped from V and 5 bases from J, the junction kept 1 base outside the gene matches.

The rearrangement uses TRBV27 and TRBJ2-1; D perhaps matches TRBD2 (7 bases). CDR3 length: 14 amino acids. V was cut by 6 bases and J by 3 bases, with 12 bases left in between. CDR1 and CDR2 (germline): MNHEY, SMNVEV (reference sequence). CDR3 coding DNA: TGTGCCAGCAGACAGGGAGGGGTCTACAATGAGCAGTTCTTC. It translates to CASRQGGVYNEQFF.

This clonotype was seen many times. The gene calls are TRBV2 and TRBJ2-3; D is possibly TRBD1 (5 bases). Germline CDR1 and CDR2: SNHLY and FYNNEI. Trimming left V 6 bases short and J 1 base short, with 8 bases between. The CDR3 contains 13 residues. CDR3 residues: CASRRGRTDTQYF. DNA for the CDR3: TGTGCCAGCAGAAGGGGCCGCACAGATACGCAGTATTTT.

This clonotype was found many times. The chain links TRBV2 to TRBJ2-2; no firm D call. The CDR3 is 14 amino acids. Trimming took 1 base from V and 4 from J, leaving 7 bases between them. Germline V CDR1 and CDR2: SNHLY, FYNNEI. As DNA, the CDR3 is TGTGCCAGCAGTGAAGACGGAAGCACCGGGGAGCTGTTTTTT. This encodes CASSEDGSTGELFF.

This clonotype was found a few times. This sequence joins TRBV6-1 and TRBJ1-6; D ambiguous. The CDR3 runs to 14 residues. Trimming cost V 6 bases and J 4 bases, with 10 bases left between them. Germline CDR1 and CDR2: MNHNS and SASEGT. DNA of the CDR3: TGTGCCAGCAGGGCCCTGGGATATAATTCACCCCTCCACTTT. It encodes CASRALGYNSPLHF.

This clonotype was seen repeatedly, ten times or more. This chain connects TRBV2 to TRBJ2-2; 7 nucleotides align to TRBD2. The trim removed 6 bases at V and 5 bases at J, leaving 15 bases unmatched. The CDR3 runs 17 residues. The germline CDR1 and CDR2 sequences are SNHLY and FYNNEI. CDR3 sequence (DNA): TGTGCCAGCAGGGGGGGGGGTGCAGTCCGAACAACCGGGGAGCTGTTTTTT. Protein product: CASRGGGAVRTTGELFF. Based on the CDR3 plus reference TRBV2 and TRBJ2-2, the full variable domain is EPEVTQTPSHQVTQMGQEVILRCVPISNHLYFYWYRQILGQKVEFLVSFYNNEISEKSEIFDDQFSVERPDGSNFTLKIRSTKLEDSAMYFCASRGGGAVRTTGELFFGEGSRLTVL.